These 23 T cell receptor beta chains share one sample of origin, sequenced in a study of blood T cell repertoires in COVID-19. Here immunoSEQ multiplex PCR was the method, and the copy in TCRdb shows in-frame clones only, minus some. The sample has 59,000 or so clones; under 90% are singletons. The sample taken for sequencing was peripheral blood. These receptors were taken from a woman older than 75 with active or convalescent COVID-19.

The sample holds one count of this clone. CDR3 coding DNA: TGTGCCAGCAGGACTACAGGGGGTTCGAGAGGCTACACCTTC. It codes for CASRTTGGSRGYTF. The J gene is TRBJ1-2, the V gene TRBV28; 8 bases agree with TRBD1. V lost 6 bases, J lost 8 bases, and 11 bases stayed unmatched. The CDR3 spans 14 residues. Germline lookup yields CDR1 MDHEN and CDR2 SYDVKM.

V usage is TRBV12-3 or TRBV12-4 and J usage is TRBJ2-7; a weak D match, TRBD1 (5 bases). The CDR3 consists of 13 residues. V shed 2 bases and J shed 2 bases, with 7 bases lying between them. The CDR3 coding sequence is TGTGCCAGCAGTTTACAGGGTACCTACGAGCAGTACTTC. Residues: CASSLQGTYEQYF.

The chain is built from TRBV28 and TRBJ1-6; a weak D match, TRBD1 (5 bases). Germline CDR1 MDHEN, CDR2 SYDVKM. This CDR3 region has 14 residues. V was trimmed by 2 bases and J by 7 bases, leaving 9 bases between them. CDR3 in DNA: TGTGCCAGCAGTTTACAGGGTAACAATTCACCCCTCCACTTT. It specifies CASSLQGNNSPLHF.

This rearrangement joins TRBV18 to TRBJ2-2, with TRBD2 as a possible D gene (5 bases). This CDR3 is built from 15 residues. In germline, CDR1 is KGHSH, CDR2 LQKENI. V lost 0 bases to trimming and J lost 5 bases, with 10 bases between them. The CDR3 region has the DNA TGTGCCAGCTCACCACCAACACCGGGAACCGGGGAGCTGTTTTTT. Its protein product is CASSPPTPGTGELFF.

V usage is TRBV4-3 and J usage is TRBJ1-5; tentative D call: TRBD1 (5 bases). Germline V gene data show CDR1 as LGHNA and CDR2 as YSLEER. Trimming took off 2 bases at V and 8 bases at J, with 10 bases between the two ends. CDR3 length equals 13 residues. CDR3 sequence: CASSQNTGEPQHF. As DNA, the CDR3 is TGCGCCAGCAGCCAAAACACGGGGGAGCCCCAGCATTTT.

The chain employs TRBV7-2 and TRBJ2-3; TRBD2 aligns across 7 bases. The V gene end was trimmed by 5 bases and the J gene end by 4 bases; junction bases not matched to a gene: 6. The CDR3 length is 14 residues. Germline-derived CDR1 and CDR2 are SGHTA and FQGNSA. CDR3 DNA: TGTGCCAGCAGCAAGGCCCGGGGGGCAGATACGCAGTATTTT. Residues: CASSKARGADTQYF.

V gene TRBV24-1 combines with J gene TRBJ1-1, with D possibly matching TRBD1 (6 bases). This CDR3 comprises 18 residues. CDR1 KGHDR and CDR2 SFDVKD come from the germline V gene. The ends were cut back, 1 base at V and 1 base at J, with 18 bases in the middle. CDR3 nucleotide sequence: TGTGCCACCAGTGATTTTCGGTGGGACAAGGTCAGGAACACTGAAGCTTTCTTT. Translation gives CATSDFRWDKVRNTEAFF.

This clone was picked up one time. The chain is built from TRBV4-1 and TRBJ2-7, with 8 positions matching TRBD1. This CDR3 has 15 amino acids. Per germline, CDR1 MGHRA and CDR2 YSYEKL. Trimming cost V 4 bases and J 4 bases; bases outside gene matches: 9. CDR3 DNA: TGCGCCAGCAGCCCAGGCACAGGGGGGATATACGAGCAGTACTTC. Protein product: CASSPGTGGIYEQYF.

This clone has only one observation. This rearrangement joins TRBV7-2 to TRBJ1-3, with D perhaps TRBD1 (5 bases). The CDR3 is 16 residues long. The V gene lost 4 bases and the J gene lost 0 bases, with 13 bases spanning the gap. Germline CDR1 SGHTA, CDR2 FQGNSA. CDR3 in DNA: TGTGCCAGCAGCTACGGGACTGCAGTCTCTGGAAACACCATATATTTT. Translating gives CASSYGTAVSGNTIYF.

This rearrangement joins TRBV4-3 to TRBJ2-2, with D tentatively TRBD2 (6 bases). Germline CDR1 is LGHNA and CDR2 is YSLEER. Trimming removed 1 base from V and 4 bases from J, with 16 bases in between. CDR3 length: 17 residues. CDR3 nucleotides: TGCGCCAGCAGCCAAGGATTCGCAGCGGGTTTCACCGGGGAGCTGTTTTTT. Translating gives CASSQGFAAGFTGELFF.

The chain links TRBV4-3 to TRBJ1-1, with TRBD1 matching 8 bases. Trimming took 0 bases from V and 6 from J; bases not matched to a gene: 6. The CDR3 totals 15 residues. Germline CDR1 is LGHNA and CDR2 is YSLEER. CDR3: CASSQDAGGYAEAFF. CDR3 in DNA: TGCGCCAGCAGCCAAGATGCAGGGGGCTACGCTGAAGCTTTCTTT.

The rearrangement joins TRBV5-1 to TRBJ1-1; the D gene is possibly TRBD1 (5 bases). Germline V gene data show CDR1 as SGHRS and CDR2 as YFSETQ. Trimming pared 2 bases from V and 6 bases from J, leaving 17 bases between. There are 15 residues in the CDR3. The CDR3 loop is CASSLSVGVASEAFF. Written as DNA, the CDR3 is TGCGCCAGCAGCTTAAGTGTAGGGGTGGCTTCTGAAGCTTTCTTT.

The chain is built from TRBV6-1 and TRBJ1-1; 8 bases are shared with TRBD1. CDR1 MNHNS and CDR2 SASEGT come from the germline V gene. V shed 11 bases and J 0 bases; nucleotides not matched to a gene: 5. The CDR3 runs 13 residues. This CDR3 is CAVRDRLNTEAFF. As DNA, the CDR3 is TGTGCCGTCCGGGACAGGTTGAACACTGAAGCTTTCTTT.

The V gene is TRBV7-2, the J gene TRBJ2-5, with D perhaps TRBD1 (5 bases). The CDR3 is 13 residues long. The germline gives CDR1 SGHTA, CDR2 FQGNSA. V dropped 3 bases and J dropped 5 bases, with 10 bases sitting between them. CDR3 region: CASSFNRRETQYF. The CDR3 region has the DNA TGTGCCAGCAGCTTTAACAGGCGCGAGACCCAGTACTTC.

The chain employs TRBV18 and TRBJ2-1; 11 bases fit TRBD2. Germline loops: CDR1 KGHSH, CDR2 LQKENI. CDR3 length: 15 amino acids. V dropped 3 bases and J dropped 4; count of bases not matched to a gene: 2. CDR3 loop: CASSPSGGAYNEQFF. The CDR3 coding sequence is TGTGCCAGCTCACCTAGCGGGGGGGCGTACAATGAGCAGTTCTTC.

This clone has just a few counts. The genes are TRBV11-2 and TRBJ2-1; 7 bases fit TRBD1. Germline V CDR1 and CDR2: SGHAT, FQNNGV. The ends lost 5 bases at V and 1 base at J; junction bases unmatched: 5. This CDR3 is 15 amino acids long. DNA for the CDR3: TGTGCCAGCAGCCCATGGGGACAGTCCTACAATGAGCAGTTCTTC. It encodes CASSPWGQSYNEQFF.

This clone was detected only once. The chain couples TRBV5-4 to TRBJ2-3; tentatively, D is TRBD1 (6 bases). The germline V gene has CDR1 SGHNT and CDR2 YYREEE (reference sequence). The CDR3 spans 14 residues. V was pared by 1 base and J by 4 bases, with 10 bases between. DNA for the CDR3: TGTGCCAGCAGCTTGTGGTCAGGGGCAGATACGCAGTATTTT. It translates to CASSLWSGADTQYF.

The chain has TRBV5-1 and TRBJ1-3; TRBD1 matches at 8 bases. V was clipped by 3 bases and J by 4 bases; unmatched bases: 6. The CDR3 runs 15 residues. In germline, CDR1 is SGHRS, CDR2 YFSETQ. The CDR3 reads CASSSNGQGGNTIYF. In nucleotides, the CDR3 is TGCGCCAGCAGCTCAAACGGACAGGGAGGAAACACCATATATTTT.

The V and J genes are TRBV19 and TRBJ1-4, with D maybe TRBD1 (5 bases). Germline values: CDR1 LNHDA, CDR2 SQIVND (reference sequence). The V end was cut by 1 base, the J end by 5 bases, with 11 bases between. This CDR3 contains 15 residues. The CDR3 coding sequence is TGTGCCAGTAGTATAGGGGGCGGAAGAAATGAAAAACTGTTTTTT. This gives the protein CASSIGGGRNEKLFF.

This clone has only one observation. This sequence joins TRBV15 and TRBJ1-2, with 7 bases lining up with TRBD1. The CDR3 consists of 13 residues. Germline lookup yields CDR1 LNHNV and CDR2 YYDKDF (reference sequence). This CDR3 reads CRTTGQLNYGYTF. The CDR3 coding sequence is TGTCGCACCACGGGACAGCTTAACTATGGCTACACCTTC.

This rearrangement joins TRBV6-2 or TRBV6-3 to TRBJ2-2; 9 bases are shared with TRBD1. The CDR3 consists of 18 residues. V lost 4 bases to trimming and J lost 6 bases; unmatched junction nucleotides: 15. CDR1 and CDR2 from the germline V gene are MNHEY and SVGEGT. The CDR3 is CASSFWVPGQGRAGELFF. CDR3 sequence (DNA): TGTGCCAGCAGTTTTTGGGTCCCGGGACAGGGAAGAGCCGGGGAGCTGTTTTTT.

The rearrangement uses TRBV2 and TRBJ2-3; 9 positions agree with TRBD1. Germline-derived CDR1 and CDR2 are SNHLY and FYNNEI. The length of the CDR3 is 15 residues. The V gene end was trimmed by 7 bases and the J gene end by 3 bases; junction bases not matched to a gene: 8. The chain's CDR3 is CASIPGTGKTDTQYF. CDR3 DNA: TGTGCCAGCATTCCCGGGACAGGGAAAACAGATACGCAGTATTTT. The entire variable domain, with the rest obtained from reference TRBV2 and TRBJ2-3, is as follows: EPEVTQTPSHQVTQMGQEVILRCVPISNHLYFYWYRQILGQKVEFLVSFYNNEISEKSEIFDDQFSVERPDGSNFTLKIRSTKLEDSAMYFCASIPGTGKTDTQYFGPGTRLTVL.

This chain uses TRBV19 with TRBJ2-7; tentatively, D is TRBD1 (7 bases). The germline gives CDR1 LNHDA, CDR2 SQIVND (reference sequence). V lost 4 bases and J lost 5, with 15 bases in between. This CDR3 contains 14 residues. CDR3: CASSRAGGTHEQYF. The CDR3, as DNA: TGTGCCAGTAGTAGGGCAGGGGGGACCCACGAGCAGTACTTC. Drawing the rest from reference TRBV19 and TRBJ2-7, the complete variable domain is DGGITQSPKYLFRKEGQNVTLSCEQNLNHDAMYWYRQDPGQGLRLIYYSQIVNDFQKGDIAEGYSVSREKKESFPLTVTSAQKNPTAFYLCASSRAGGTHEQYFGPGTRLTVT.